The rows below give T cell receptor beta chains drawn from one sample of a study of CD8+ T cells in alopecia areata. Repertoires were generated with immunoSEQ multiplex PCR, while TCRdb's copy carries only in-frame clones and drops some. The data hold about 140,000 clones, with roughly 86% observed a single time. Sequenced here: CD8+ T cells sorted from blood, sampled at week 4, from a patient treated with tofacitinib. These receptors were taken from a human donor with alopecia areata. CDR3s leave out the opening cysteine and the closing phenylalanine or tryptophan.

V	J	CDR3
TRBV4-1	TRBJ2-5	ASSQEGDRYETQY
TRBV7-6	TRBJ2-7	ASSLGGGVEQY
TRBV9	TRBJ2-3	ASNEGERADTQY
TRBV5-8	TRBJ2-6	AFRDPTGANVLT
TRBV6-6	TRBJ2-1	ASSPGLAGGLEQF
TRBV9	TRBJ2-1	ASSDGANEQF
TRBV6-1	TRBJ1-5	ASSRDRVSNQPQH
TRBV6-1	TRBJ2-7	ASSGRQAYEQY
TRBV25-1	TRBJ1-6	ASSERRARSPLH
TRBV19	TRBJ2-7	ASSIAENYEQY
TRBV7-9	TRBJ2-1	ASSLITSGRAKIYNEQF
TRBV29-1	TRBJ2-5	SVEASLVETQY
TRBV29-1	TRBJ2-1	SVTPGGSSEQF
TRBV6-6	TRBJ1-5	ASSSGQPQH
TRBV5-1	TRBJ2-1	ASSAGQGSYEQF
TRBV29-1	TRBJ2-1	SVEEIGLTYNEQF
TRBV7-9	TRBJ2-2	ASSLGQGIFTGELF
TRBV4-1	TRBJ2-7	ASSQERGALYEQY
TRBV9	TRBJ2-1	ASSVEEYNEQF
TRBV6-1	TRBJ2-7	ASTPRGNSYEQY
TRBV7-6	TRBJ2-3	ASSLFGTSTDTQY
TRBV27	TRBJ2-7	ASNLRGQGFYEQY
TRBV30	TRBJ2-7	AWRDRLSYEQY
TRBV27	TRBJ2-2	ASSWGLNTGELF